The following is a T cell receptor (beta chain) sequence with its context. V lost 7 bases, J lost 6 bases, and 19 bases stayed unmatched. Per germline, CDR1 SGHAT and CDR2 FQDESV (reference sequence). The CDR3 is 17 residues long. These data originate in a study of CD8+CD57+ T cells in acquired aplastic anemia. Genomic DNA, the template, was used for profiling of the TCR beta VDJ and CDR3. TCRdb re-analysed the reads in MiXCR, keeping a single row per CDR3 protein. This table has 75,000 to 90,000 distinct CDR3 sequences, under 50% appearing once. This receptor was taken from a human donor in good health, serving as a control. The specimen sequenced was sorted CD4+, CD8+, or CD8+CD57+ T cells (not recorded which) from PBMCs. V usage is TRBV11-1 and J usage is TRBJ2-7; TRBD2 agrees at 9 bases. The CDR3 coding sequence is TGTGCCAGCAATCCATCTTTCACGCGGGGGGGGCCGGGCGAGCAGTACTTC. Its protein is CASNPSFTRGGPGEQYF.